This TCR beta chain was recovered during a study of CD8 T cells in ankylosing spondylitis. Study-level results: Characteristic, it appeared, of ankylosing spondylitis blood was a TCR beta motif of about eight highly homologous variants.

TCRdb re-called the 5' RACE reads through MiXCR, storing one row per CDR3 protein. The sample includes 100,000 to 150,000 distinct CDR3 sequences, about 15% of them seen just once. As to this clonotype: Its matching antigen is unknown.

CDR1 ENHRY and CDR2 SYGVKD come from the germline V gene. Trimming left V 10 bases short and J 3 bases short, with 18 bases between. CDR3 length: 14 amino acids. The chain carries TRBV10-3 and TRBJ2-5, with D perhaps matching TRBD1 (7 bases). What was sequenced was blood, either unsorted or a sorted T cell fraction (not recorded which). The TCR was taken from a male donor with ankylosing spondylitis. The CDR3 region has the DNA TGTGCCAGCCGGACAGGAGGGGAGGAAGAGACCCAGTACTTC. This codes for CASRTGGEEETQYF.